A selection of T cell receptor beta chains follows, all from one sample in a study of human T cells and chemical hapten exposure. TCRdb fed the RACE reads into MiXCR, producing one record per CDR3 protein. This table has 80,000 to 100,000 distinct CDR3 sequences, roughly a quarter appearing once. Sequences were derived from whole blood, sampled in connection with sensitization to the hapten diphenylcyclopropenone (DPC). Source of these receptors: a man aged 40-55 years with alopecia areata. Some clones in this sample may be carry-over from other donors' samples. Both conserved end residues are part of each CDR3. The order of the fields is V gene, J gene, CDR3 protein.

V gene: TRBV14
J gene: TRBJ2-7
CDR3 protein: CASSQASGRAREQYF

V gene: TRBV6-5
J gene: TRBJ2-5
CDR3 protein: CASSYSDVGQETQYF

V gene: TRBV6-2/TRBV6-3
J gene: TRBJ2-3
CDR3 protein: CASSYAGVPADTQYF

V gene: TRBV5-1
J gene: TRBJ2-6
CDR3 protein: CASSLIGDGANVLTF

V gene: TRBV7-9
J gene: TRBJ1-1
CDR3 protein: CASSVREFNTEAFF

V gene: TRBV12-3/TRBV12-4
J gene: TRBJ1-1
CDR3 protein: CASSPGQLAEAFF

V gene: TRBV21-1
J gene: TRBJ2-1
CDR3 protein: CASSRRGGLRTAYYNEQFF

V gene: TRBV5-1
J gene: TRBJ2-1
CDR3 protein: CASSPTSGKGNEQFF

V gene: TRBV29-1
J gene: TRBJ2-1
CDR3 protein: CSVSWIPTAEQFF

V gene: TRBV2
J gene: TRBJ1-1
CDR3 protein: CASSERFYTEAFF

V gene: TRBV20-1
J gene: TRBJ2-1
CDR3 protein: CSATGGEGYNEQFF